A selection of T cell receptor beta chains follows, all from one sample in a study of T-cell memory formation after mild COVID-19. TCRdb reprocessed the 5' RACE reads via MiXCR and lists one record per CDR3 protein. Here the sample spans about 350,000 distinct CDR3 sequences, around 13% being singletons. Sequencing was done on a sample of PBMCs or a T cell subset sorted from them (not recorded which). These receptors were collected from a young man who had mild COVID-19 (a few samples of this study predate the infection). Cell type and time point are not known. CDR3s include the opening cysteine and the closing phenylalanine or tryptophan. Fields, in order: CDR3 length, J gene, clone size, D gene, V gene, CDR3 protein, CDR3 DNA. A D gene is named only where the DNA matches it firmly. Some rows have no size entry. The others give once, few or many, or a class for an expanded clone.

CDR3 length: 14; J gene: TRBJ2-5; clone size: .; D gene: .; V gene: TRBV15; CDR3 protein: CATSRQTYQETQYF; CDR3 DNA: TGTGCCACCAGCAGACAGACGTACCAAGAGACCCAGTACTTC
CDR3 length: 16; J gene: TRBJ2-1; clone size: .; D gene: .; V gene: TRBV28; CDR3 protein: CASSLWTGTIYNEQFF; CDR3 DNA: TGTGCCAGCAGTTTATGGACAGGCACGATCTACAATGAGCAGTTCTTC
CDR3 length: 17; J gene: TRBJ2-5; clone size: many; D gene: TRBD1; V gene: TRBV28; CDR3 protein: CASSFPIQGAREETQYF; CDR3 DNA: TGTGCCAGCAGTTTCCCTATCCAGGGGGCGAGGGAAGAGACCCAGTACTTC
CDR3 length: 16; J gene: TRBJ2-3; clone size: .; D gene: .; V gene: TRBV6-5; CDR3 protein: CASSYSVGKGTDTQYF; CDR3 DNA: TGTGCCAGCAGTTACTCGGTCGGTAAGGGAACAGATACGCAGTATTTT
CDR3 length: 14; J gene: TRBJ2-1; clone size: .; D gene: .; V gene: TRBV7-9; CDR3 protein: CASSWYIRGDEQFF; CDR3 DNA: TGTGCCAGCAGCTGGTACATCCGGGGCGATGAGCAGTTCTTC
CDR3 length: 15; J gene: TRBJ1-4; clone size: few; D gene: .; V gene: TRBV4-1; CDR3 protein: CASSRYSATNEKLFF; CDR3 DNA: TGCGCCAGCAGCCGCTACTCAGCAACTAATGAAAAACTGTTTTTT
CDR3 length: 14; J gene: TRBJ1-2; clone size: many; D gene: TRBD1; V gene: TRBV20-1; CDR3 protein: CSASHGVQGYGYTF; CDR3 DNA: TGCAGTGCTAGTCATGGCGTACAGGGGTATGGCTACACCTTC
CDR3 length: 15; J gene: TRBJ1-5; clone size: few; D gene: TRBD1; V gene: TRBV28; CDR3 protein: CASRDNRGGNQPQHF; CDR3 DNA: TGTGCCAGCAGAGATAACAGGGGAGGCAATCAGCCCCAGCATTTT
CDR3 length: 13; J gene: TRBJ2-3; clone size: .; D gene: .; V gene: TRBV20-1; CDR3 protein: CSAAGPSTDTQYF; CDR3 DNA: TGCAGTGCCGCGGGGCCGAGCACAGATACGCAGTATTTT
CDR3 length: 17; J gene: TRBJ2-3; clone size: .; D gene: .; V gene: TRBV7-2; CDR3 protein: CASFDRAGGPSTDTQYF; CDR3 DNA: TGTGCCAGCTTCGACAGGGCGGGGGGCCCTAGCACAGATACGCAGTATTTT
CDR3 length: 13; J gene: TRBJ1-1; clone size: many; D gene: .; V gene: TRBV19; CDR3 protein: CASTTGANTEAFF; CDR3 DNA: TGTGCCAGTACCACGGGGGCGAACACTGAAGCTTTCTTT
CDR3 length: 13; J gene: TRBJ2-5; clone size: few; D gene: .; V gene: TRBV29-1; CDR3 protein: CSVTDGYQETQYF; CDR3 DNA: TGCAGCGTGACGGACGGCTACCAAGAGACCCAGTACTTC
CDR3 length: 13; J gene: TRBJ2-1; clone size: few; D gene: TRBD2; V gene: TRBV6-5; CDR3 protein: CASRPTSGNEQFF; CDR3 DNA: TGTGCCAGCAGACCAACTAGCGGGAATGAGCAGTTCTTC
CDR3 length: 16; J gene: TRBJ2-2; clone size: many; D gene: .; V gene: TRBV7-3; CDR3 protein: CASSQQPIRGTGELFF; CDR3 DNA: TGTGCCAGCAGCCAACAACCTATTCGGGGCACCGGGGAGCTGTTTTTT
CDR3 length: 15; J gene: TRBJ2-1; clone size: .; D gene: .; V gene: TRBV20-1; CDR3 protein: CSARLARLASNEQFF; CDR3 DNA: TGCAGTGCTAGACTCGCTAGGCTTGCGTCCAATGAGCAGTTCTTC
CDR3 length: 12; J gene: TRBJ1-2; clone size: .; D gene: .; V gene: TRBV29-1; CDR3 protein: CSVEGLSYGYTF; CDR3 DNA: TGCAGCGTTGAAGGACTGAGCTATGGCTACACCTTC
CDR3 length: 16; J gene: TRBJ2-2; clone size: .; D gene: .; V gene: TRBV7-7; CDR3 protein: CASSLEGRGNTGEMFF; CDR3 DNA: TGTGCCAGCAGCTTAGAAGGCAGGGGTAACACCGGGGAGATGTTTTTT
CDR3 length: 16; J gene: TRBJ2-3; clone size: few; D gene: TRBD2; V gene: TRBV4-2; CDR3 protein: CASSTPDERGSDTQYF; CDR3 DNA: TGTGCCAGCAGCACCCCCGATGAGCGGGGGTCAGATACGCAGTATTTT
CDR3 length: 16; J gene: TRBJ2-3; clone size: many; D gene: TRBD2; V gene: TRBV4-3; CDR3 protein: CASSPLTSGSKDTQYF; CDR3 DNA: TGCGCCAGCAGCCCGCTAACTAGCGGGAGCAAAGATACGCAGTATTTT
CDR3 length: 15; J gene: TRBJ2-1; clone size: few; D gene: TRBD1; V gene: TRBV29-1; CDR3 protein: CSVEDLTGVDNEQFF; CDR3 DNA: TGCAGCGTTGAAGATCTGACAGGGGTCGACAATGAGCAGTTCTTC
CDR3 length: 15; J gene: TRBJ1-1; clone size: .; D gene: .; V gene: TRBV5-1; CDR3 protein: CASSLIQQTHTEAFF; CDR3 DNA: TGCGCCAGCAGCTTGATTCAACAGACCCACACTGAAGCTTTCTTT
CDR3 length: 16; J gene: TRBJ2-2; clone size: few; D gene: .; V gene: TRBV12-3/TRBV12-4; CDR3 protein: CASNPEAGVNTGELFF; CDR3 DNA: TGTGCCAGCAATCCCGAGGCAGGGGTCAACACCGGGGAGCTGTTTTTT
CDR3 length: 17; J gene: TRBJ2-5; clone size: few; D gene: TRBD2; V gene: TRBV7-2; CDR3 protein: CASSLGVAGGLSETQYF; CDR3 DNA: TGTGCCAGCAGCTTAGGGGTGGCGGGGGGCCTTTCTGAGACCCAGTACTTC
CDR3 length: 13; J gene: TRBJ2-1; clone size: few; D gene: TRBD2; V gene: TRBV7-8; CDR3 protein: CASSPRLANEQFF; CDR3 DNA: TGTGCCAGCAGCCCGAGACTAGCGAATGAGCAGTTCTTC
CDR3 length: 14; J gene: TRBJ2-5; clone size: .; D gene: .; V gene: TRBV5-6; CDR3 protein: CASSLVVPEETQYF; CDR3 DNA: TGTGCCAGCAGCTTGGTGGTGCCCGAAGAGACCCAGTACTTC
CDR3 length: 16; J gene: TRBJ2-2; clone size: few; D gene: .; V gene: TRBV15; CDR3 protein: CATSREGGTNTGELFF; CDR3 DNA: TGTGCCACCAGCAGAGAGGGGGGAACGAACACCGGGGAGCTGTTTTTT
CDR3 length: 11; J gene: TRBJ2-3; clone size: .; D gene: .; V gene: TRBV29-1; CDR3 protein: CSVPGGPSQYF; CDR3 DNA: TGCAGCGTCCCCGGCGGTCCGTCGCAGTATTTT
CDR3 length: 18; J gene: TRBJ1-1; clone size: many; D gene: .; V gene: TRBV6-2/TRBV6-3; CDR3 protein: CASTIARMTNRIDTEAFF; CDR3 DNA: TGTGCCAGCACTATAGCCCGCATGACTAACAGGATCGACACTGAAGCTTTCTTT
CDR3 length: 18; J gene: TRBJ2-1; clone size: many; D gene: TRBD2; V gene: TRBV27; CDR3 protein: CASSAGTSGETPYNEQFF; CDR3 DNA: TGTGCCAGCAGTGCTGGGACTAGCGGGGAGACACCCTACAATGAGCAGTTCTTC
CDR3 length: 16; J gene: TRBJ2-7; clone size: few; D gene: TRBD1; V gene: TRBV4-1; CDR3 protein: CASSQTVTGITYEQYF; CDR3 DNA: TGCGCCAGCAGCCAGACCGTGACAGGGATAACCTACGAGCAGTACTTC
CDR3 length: 13; J gene: TRBJ1-1; clone size: many; D gene: TRBD1; V gene: TRBV6-1; CDR3 protein: CATRTGVYTEAFF; CDR3 DNA: TGTGCCACCCGGACAGGGGTGTACACTGAAGCTTTCTTT
CDR3 length: 17; J gene: TRBJ1-2; clone size: few; D gene: TRBD1; V gene: TRBV27; CDR3 protein: CASSFGSTGGRNYGYTF; CDR3 DNA: TGTGCCAGCAGTTTCGGCAGCACAGGGGGCCGTAACTATGGCTACACCTTC
CDR3 length: 12; J gene: TRBJ1-1; clone size: many; D gene: .; V gene: TRBV30; CDR3 protein: CAWETGNTEAFF; CDR3 DNA: TGTGCCTGGGAGACGGGGAACACTGAAGCTTTCTTT
CDR3 length: 14; J gene: TRBJ2-1; clone size: .; D gene: TRBD1; V gene: TRBV29-1; CDR3 protein: CSVEEGQGKSEQFF; CDR3 DNA: TGCAGCGTTGAGGAGGGACAGGGGAAGAGTGAGCAGTTCTTC
CDR3 length: 17; J gene: TRBJ1-1; clone size: few; D gene: TRBD1; V gene: TRBV24-1; CDR3 protein: CATSAYLWDSQGTEAFF; CDR3 DNA: TGTGCCACCAGTGCATACCTTTGGGACAGCCAGGGCACTGAAGCTTTCTTT
CDR3 length: 11; J gene: TRBJ2-7; clone size: .; D gene: .; V gene: TRBV25-1; CDR3 protein: CASSSGGPQYF; CDR3 DNA: TGTGCCAGCAGTAGTGGGGGGCCGCAGTACTTC
CDR3 length: 16; J gene: TRBJ2-3; clone size: .; D gene: .; V gene: TRBV20-1; CDR3 protein: CSALPGRGPRGDTQYF; CDR3 DNA: TGCAGTGCTCTTCCTGGACGGGGGCCCCGGGGAGATACGCAGTATTTT
CDR3 length: 16; J gene: TRBJ2-1; clone size: many; D gene: .; V gene: TRBV10-3; CDR3 protein: CAISESRDITLHEQFF; CDR3 DNA: TGTGCCATCAGTGAGTCCCGGGACATTACTCTCCATGAGCAGTTCTTC
CDR3 length: 13; J gene: TRBJ1-4; clone size: few; D gene: .; V gene: TRBV11-1; CDR3 protein: CASGITTNEKLFF; CDR3 DNA: TGTGCCAGCGGAATAACAACTAATGAAAAACTGTTTTTT
CDR3 length: 16; J gene: TRBJ1-1; clone size: .; D gene: TRBD1; V gene: TRBV10-2; CDR3 protein: CASSRTGMRGIAEAFF; CDR3 DNA: TGCGCCAGCAGTAGGACAGGGATGAGGGGGATCGCTGAAGCTTTCTTT